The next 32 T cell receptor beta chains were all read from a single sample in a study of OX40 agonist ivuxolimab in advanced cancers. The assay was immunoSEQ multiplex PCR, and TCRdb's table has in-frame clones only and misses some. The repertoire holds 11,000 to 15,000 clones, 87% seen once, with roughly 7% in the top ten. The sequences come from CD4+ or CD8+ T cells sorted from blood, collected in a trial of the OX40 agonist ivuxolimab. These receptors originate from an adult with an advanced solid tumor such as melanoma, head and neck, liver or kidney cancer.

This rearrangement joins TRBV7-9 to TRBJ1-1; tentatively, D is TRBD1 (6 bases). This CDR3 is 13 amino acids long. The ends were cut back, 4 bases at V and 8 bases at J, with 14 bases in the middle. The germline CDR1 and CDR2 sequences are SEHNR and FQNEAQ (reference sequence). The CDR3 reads CASSSIQGAEAFF. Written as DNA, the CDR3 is TGTGCCAGCAGCTCAATACAGGGCGCCGAAGCTTTCTTT.

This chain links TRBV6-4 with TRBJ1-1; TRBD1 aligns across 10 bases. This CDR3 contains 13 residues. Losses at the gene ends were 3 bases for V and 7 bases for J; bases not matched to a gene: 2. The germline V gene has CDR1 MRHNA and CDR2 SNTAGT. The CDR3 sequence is CASSDGDRGEAFF. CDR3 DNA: TGTGCCAGCAGTGATGGGGACAGGGGTGAAGCTTTCTTT.

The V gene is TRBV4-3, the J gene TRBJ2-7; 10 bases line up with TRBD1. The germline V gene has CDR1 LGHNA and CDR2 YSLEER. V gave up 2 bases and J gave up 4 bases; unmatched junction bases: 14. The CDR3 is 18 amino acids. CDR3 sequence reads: CASSQQKAGTGVLYEQYF. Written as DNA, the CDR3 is TGCGCCAGCAGCCAACAAAAGGCCGGGACAGGGGTTTTGTACGAGCAGTACTTC.

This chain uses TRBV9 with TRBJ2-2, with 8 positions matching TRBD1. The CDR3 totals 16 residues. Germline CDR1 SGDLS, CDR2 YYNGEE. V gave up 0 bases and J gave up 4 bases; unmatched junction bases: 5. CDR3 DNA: TGTGCCAGCAGCGTAGGGCAGGGGGCTGGCACCGGGGAGCTGTTTTTT. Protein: CASSVGQGAGTGELFF.

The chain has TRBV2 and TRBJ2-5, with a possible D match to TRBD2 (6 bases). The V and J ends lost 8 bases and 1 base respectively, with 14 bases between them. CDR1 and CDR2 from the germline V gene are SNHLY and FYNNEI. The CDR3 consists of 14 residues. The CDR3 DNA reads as TGTGCCAGCGGGCCCTCCGGGGGCCAAGAGACCCAGTACTTC. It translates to CASGPSGGQETQYF.

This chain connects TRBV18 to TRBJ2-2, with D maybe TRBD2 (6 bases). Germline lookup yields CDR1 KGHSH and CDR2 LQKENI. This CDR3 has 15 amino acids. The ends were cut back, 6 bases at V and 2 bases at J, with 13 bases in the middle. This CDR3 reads CASSSGLSNTGELFF. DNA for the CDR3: TGTGCCAGCTCGTCGGGACTTTCAAACACCGGGGAGCTGTTTTTT.

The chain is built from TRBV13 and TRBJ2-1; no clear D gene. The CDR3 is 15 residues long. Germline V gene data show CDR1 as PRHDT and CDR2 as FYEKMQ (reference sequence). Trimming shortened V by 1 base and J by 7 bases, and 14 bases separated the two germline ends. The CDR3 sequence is CASSLDLTSRNEQFF. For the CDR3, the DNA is TGTGCCAGCAGCTTAGACCTTACCAGTAGAAATGAGCAGTTCTTC.

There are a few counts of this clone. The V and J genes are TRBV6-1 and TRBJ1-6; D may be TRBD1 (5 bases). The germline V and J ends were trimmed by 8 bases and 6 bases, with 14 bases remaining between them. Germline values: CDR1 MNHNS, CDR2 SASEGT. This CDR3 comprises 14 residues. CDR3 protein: CASQISGGNSPLHF. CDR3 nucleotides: TGTGCCAGCCAAATTTCCGGGGGTAATTCACCCCTCCACTTT.

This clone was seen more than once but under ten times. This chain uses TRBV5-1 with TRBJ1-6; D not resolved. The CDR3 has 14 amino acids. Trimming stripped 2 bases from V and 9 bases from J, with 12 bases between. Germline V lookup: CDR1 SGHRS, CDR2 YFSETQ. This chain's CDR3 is CASSLDVSSSPLHF. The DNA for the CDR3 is TGCGCCAGCAGCTTAGACGTTTCTTCTTCACCCCTCCACTTT.

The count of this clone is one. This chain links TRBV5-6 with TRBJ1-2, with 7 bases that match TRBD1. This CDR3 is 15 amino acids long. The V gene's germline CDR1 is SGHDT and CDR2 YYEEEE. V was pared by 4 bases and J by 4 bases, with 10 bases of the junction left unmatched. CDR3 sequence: CASSGTGEIGYGYTF. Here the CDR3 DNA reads TGTGCCAGCAGCGGAACAGGGGAGATTGGCTATGGCTACACCTTC.

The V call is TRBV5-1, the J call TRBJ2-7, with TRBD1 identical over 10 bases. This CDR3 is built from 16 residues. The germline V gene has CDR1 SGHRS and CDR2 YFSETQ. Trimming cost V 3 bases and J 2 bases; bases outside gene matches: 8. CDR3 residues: CASSWGQGIQTYEQYF. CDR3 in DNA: TGCGCCAGCAGCTGGGGACAGGGGATACAGACCTACGAGCAGTACTTC. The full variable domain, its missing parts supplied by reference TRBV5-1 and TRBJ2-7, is KAGVTQTPRYLIKTRGQQVTLSCSPISGHRSVSWYQQTPGQGLQFLFEYFSETQRNKGNFPGRFSGRQFSNSRSEMNVSTLELGDSALYLCASSWGQGIQTYEQYFGPGTRLTVT.

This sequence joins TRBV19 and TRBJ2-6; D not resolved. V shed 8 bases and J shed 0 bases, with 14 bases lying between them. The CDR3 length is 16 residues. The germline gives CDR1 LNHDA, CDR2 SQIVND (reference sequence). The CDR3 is CASGPQTPSGANVLTF. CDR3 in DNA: TGTGCCAGTGGCCCTCAAACCCCCTCTGGGGCCAACGTCCTGACTTTC.

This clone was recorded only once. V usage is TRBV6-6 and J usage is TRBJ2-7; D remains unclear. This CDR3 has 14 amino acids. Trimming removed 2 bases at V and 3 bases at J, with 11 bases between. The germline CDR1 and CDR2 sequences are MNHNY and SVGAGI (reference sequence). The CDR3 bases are TGTGCCAGCAGTTACGAAGGTTCCATCTACGAGCAGTACTTC. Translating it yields CASSYEGSIYEQYF.

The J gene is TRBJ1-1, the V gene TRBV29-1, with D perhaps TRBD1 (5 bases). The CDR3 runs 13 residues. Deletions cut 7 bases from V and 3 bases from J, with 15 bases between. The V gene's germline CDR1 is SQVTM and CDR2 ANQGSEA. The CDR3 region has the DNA TGCAGCGCCAACGGGGCGGAGCACACTGAAGCTTTCTTT. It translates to CSANGAEHTEAFF.

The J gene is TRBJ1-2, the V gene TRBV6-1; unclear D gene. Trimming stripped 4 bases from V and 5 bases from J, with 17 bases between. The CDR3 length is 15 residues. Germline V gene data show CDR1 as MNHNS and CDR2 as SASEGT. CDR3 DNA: TGTGCCAGCAGTGCCCCCCGGGCTGAAGTATATGGCTACACCTTC. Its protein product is CASSAPRAEVYGYTF.

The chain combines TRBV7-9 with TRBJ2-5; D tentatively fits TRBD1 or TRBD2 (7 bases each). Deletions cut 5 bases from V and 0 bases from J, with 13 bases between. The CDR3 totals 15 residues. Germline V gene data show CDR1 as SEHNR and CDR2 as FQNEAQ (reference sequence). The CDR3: CASSRAGGDQETQYF. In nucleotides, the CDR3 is TGTGCCAGCAGCCGGGCAGGGGGGGACCAAGAGACCCAGTACTTC.

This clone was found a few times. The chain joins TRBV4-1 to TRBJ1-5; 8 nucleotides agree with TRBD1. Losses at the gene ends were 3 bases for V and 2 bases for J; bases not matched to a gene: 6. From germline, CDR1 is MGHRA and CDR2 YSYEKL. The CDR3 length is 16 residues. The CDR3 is CASSHPDRGGNQPQHF. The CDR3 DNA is TGCGCCAGCAGCCATCCCGACAGGGGTGGCAATCAGCCCCAGCATTTT.

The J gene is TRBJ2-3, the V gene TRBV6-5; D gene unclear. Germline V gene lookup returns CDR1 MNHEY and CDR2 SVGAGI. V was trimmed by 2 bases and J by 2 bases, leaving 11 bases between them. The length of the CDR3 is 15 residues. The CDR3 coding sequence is TGTGCCAGCAGTTACGTCGGACGGGTCACAGATACGCAGTATTTT. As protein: CASSYVGRVTDTQYF.

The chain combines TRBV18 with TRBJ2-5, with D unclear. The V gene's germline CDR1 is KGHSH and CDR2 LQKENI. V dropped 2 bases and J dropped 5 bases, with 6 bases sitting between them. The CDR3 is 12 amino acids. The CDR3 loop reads CASSPGLETQYF. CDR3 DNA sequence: TGTGCCAGCTCACCAGGGTTGGAGACCCAGTACTTC.

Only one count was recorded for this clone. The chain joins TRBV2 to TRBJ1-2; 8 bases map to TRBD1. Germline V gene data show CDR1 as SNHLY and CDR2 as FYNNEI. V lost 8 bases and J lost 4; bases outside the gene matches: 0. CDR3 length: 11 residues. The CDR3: CASGQGYGYTF. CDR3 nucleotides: TGTGCCAGCGGACAGGGCTATGGCTACACCTTC.

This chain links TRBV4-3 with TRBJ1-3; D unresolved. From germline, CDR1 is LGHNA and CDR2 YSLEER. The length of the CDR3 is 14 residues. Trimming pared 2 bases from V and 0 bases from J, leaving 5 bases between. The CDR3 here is CASSQSLSGNTIYF. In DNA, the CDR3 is TGCGCCAGCAGCCAATCACTCTCTGGAAACACCATATATTTT.

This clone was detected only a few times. The CDR3 bases are TGTGCCAGCGCAGGGGACACTGAAGCTTTCTTT. It translates to CASAGDTEAFF. The V gene is TRBV2, the J gene TRBJ1-1, with D perhaps matching TRBD1 (6 bases). The CDR3 spans 11 residues. The germline V and J ends were trimmed by 8 bases and 3 bases, with 7 bases remaining between them. CDR1 is SNHLY and CDR2 is FYNNEI in the germline V gene.

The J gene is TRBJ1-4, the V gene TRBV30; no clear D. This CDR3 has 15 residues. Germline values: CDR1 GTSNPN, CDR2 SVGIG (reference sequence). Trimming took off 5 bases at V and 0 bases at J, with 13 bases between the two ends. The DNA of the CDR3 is TGTGCCTGGTCCCCCTTAGGAGCAACTAATGAAAAACTGTTTTTT. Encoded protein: CAWSPLGATNEKLFF. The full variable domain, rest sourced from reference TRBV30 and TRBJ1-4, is SQTIHQWPATLVQPVGSPLSLECTVEGTSNPNLYWYRQAAGRGLQLLFYSVGIGQISSEVPQNLSASRPQDRQFILSSKKLLLSDSGFYLCAWSPLGATNEKLFFGSGTQLSVL.

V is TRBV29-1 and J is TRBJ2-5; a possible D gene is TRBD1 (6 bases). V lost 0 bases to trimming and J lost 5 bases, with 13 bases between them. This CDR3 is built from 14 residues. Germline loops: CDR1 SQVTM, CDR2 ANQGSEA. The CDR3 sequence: CSVEDLGRGETQYF. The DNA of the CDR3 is TGCAGCGTTGAAGATCTGGGCAGGGGTGAGACCCAGTACTTC.

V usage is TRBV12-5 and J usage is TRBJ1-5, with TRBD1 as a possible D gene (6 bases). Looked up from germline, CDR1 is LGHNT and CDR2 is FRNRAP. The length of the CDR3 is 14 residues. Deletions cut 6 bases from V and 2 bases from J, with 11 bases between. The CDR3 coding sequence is TGTGCTAGTGGCCAGGACAGTCGCAATCAGCCCCAGCATTTT. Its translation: CASGQDSRNQPQHF.

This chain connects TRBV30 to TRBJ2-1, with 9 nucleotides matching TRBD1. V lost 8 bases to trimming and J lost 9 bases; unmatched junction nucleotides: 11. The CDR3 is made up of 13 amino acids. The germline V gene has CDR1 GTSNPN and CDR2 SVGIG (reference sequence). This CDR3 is CAGNRGQRGEQFF. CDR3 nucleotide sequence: TGTGCCGGTAACAGGGGGCAGCGTGGTGAGCAGTTCTTC.

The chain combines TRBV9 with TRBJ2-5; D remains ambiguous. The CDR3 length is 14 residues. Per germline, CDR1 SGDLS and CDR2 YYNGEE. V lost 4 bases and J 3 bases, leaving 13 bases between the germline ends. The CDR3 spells CASSISGSEETQYF. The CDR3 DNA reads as TGTGCCAGCAGCATCTCCGGGTCAGAAGAGACCCAGTACTTC.

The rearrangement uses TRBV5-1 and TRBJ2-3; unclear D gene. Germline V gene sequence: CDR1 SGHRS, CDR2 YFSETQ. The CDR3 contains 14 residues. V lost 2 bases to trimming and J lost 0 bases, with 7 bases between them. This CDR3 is CASSFQDSTDTQYF. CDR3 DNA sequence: TGCGCCAGCAGCTTCCAGGATAGCACAGATACGCAGTATTTT.

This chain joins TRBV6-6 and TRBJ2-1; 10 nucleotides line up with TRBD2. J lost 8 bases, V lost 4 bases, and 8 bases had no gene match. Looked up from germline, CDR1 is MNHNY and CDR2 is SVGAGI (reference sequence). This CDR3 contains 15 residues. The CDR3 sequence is CASSSWTSGLHEQFF. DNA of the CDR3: TGTGCCAGCAGTTCCTGGACTAGCGGCCTCCATGAGCAGTTCTTC.

The CDR3 nucleotides are TGTGCCCATCGTGGGGGAAATGAGCAGTTCTTC. Translating it yields CAHRGGNEQFF. The gene calls are TRBV10-3 and TRBJ2-1; possibly TRBD1 or TRBD2 for D (5 bases each). Germline V gene data show CDR1 as ENHRY and CDR2 as SYGVKD. Trimming removed 11 bases at V and 7 bases at J, with 12 bases between. The CDR3 is 11 amino acids.

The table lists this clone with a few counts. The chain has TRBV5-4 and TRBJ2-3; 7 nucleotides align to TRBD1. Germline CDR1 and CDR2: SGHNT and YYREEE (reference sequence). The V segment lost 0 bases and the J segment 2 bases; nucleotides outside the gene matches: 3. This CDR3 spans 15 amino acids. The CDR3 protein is CASSLDRGHTDTQYF. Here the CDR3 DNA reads TGTGCCAGCAGCTTGGACAGGGGACACACAGATACGCAGTATTTT.

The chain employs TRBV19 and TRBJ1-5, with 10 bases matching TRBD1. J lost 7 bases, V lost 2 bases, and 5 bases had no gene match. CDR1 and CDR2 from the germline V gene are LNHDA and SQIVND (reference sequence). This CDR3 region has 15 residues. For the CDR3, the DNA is TGTGCCAGTAGTATAATGGGACAGGGGTACCAGCCCCAGCATTTT. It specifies CASSIMGQGYQPQHF.